The entry that follows covers one T cell receptor beta chain sequence. V gave up 8 bases and J gave up 4 bases; unmatched junction bases: 4. This CDR3 spans 12 amino acids. CDR1 MNHEY and CDR2 SVGAGI come from the germline V gene. As processed by the authors: Reference gene primer amplification gave estimated nucleated cell counts. Profiled with immunoSEQ multiplex PCR; TCRdb holds only in-frame clones, not every one. D and trimming were read from the DNA, whereas the V and J calls and clone size are those reported in that table. The sample has 350,000 to 450,000 clones; over 75% are singletons. These data originate in a study of blood T cell repertoires in COVID-19.

This chain uses TRBV6-5 with TRBJ2-7; TRBD1 agrees at 8 bases. Sequencing was carried out using peripheral blood. The sequence was collected from a woman between 55 and 75 years old with COVID-19, enrolled during active disease. The CDR3 DNA reads TGTGCCAGCGACAGGGGATGGTACGAGCAGTACTTC. Protein product: CASDRGWYEQYF.